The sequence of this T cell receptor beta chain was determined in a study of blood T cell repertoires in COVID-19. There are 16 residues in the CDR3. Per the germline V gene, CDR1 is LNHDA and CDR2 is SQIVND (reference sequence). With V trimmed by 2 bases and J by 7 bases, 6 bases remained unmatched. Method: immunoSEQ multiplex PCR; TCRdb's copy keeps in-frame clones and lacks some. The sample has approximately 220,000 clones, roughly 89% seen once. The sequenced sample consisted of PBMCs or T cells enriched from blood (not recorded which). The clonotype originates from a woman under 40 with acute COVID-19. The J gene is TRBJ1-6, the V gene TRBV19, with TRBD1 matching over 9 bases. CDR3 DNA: TGTGCCAGTAGTATAATGGGACAGGGCGGCAATTCACCCCTCCACTTT. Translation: CASSIMGQGGNSPLHF.